This T cell receptor (beta chain) was obtained from a study of identical twins (dated by TCRdb to the mid-2010s). With respect to the entire study: To test whether fetal clonotypes persist, the study used deep sequencing on TCR alpha and beta repertoires from monozygotic twins, unrelated adults of various ages, and cord blood. To rule out contamination, the twin experiments were replicated at different times with different library preparation protocols. The paper's findings and limits, for the study overall: Because the same donors could not be followed over many years, conclusions were based on cross-sectional statistical analysis. Out-of-frame TCR alpha sequences shared between twins showed an excess of low generation-probability sequences compared with coincidental sharing between unrelated individuals. Abundant cord blood beta clonotypes had fewer insertions, young adult naive repertoires showed a similar but weaker trend, and memory repertoires showed no such trend. Recombination models systematically underestimated out-of-frame TCR alpha sharing in monozygotic twins but agreed with sharing between unrelated individuals. Zero-insertion analyses could be partly confounded by invariant T cells such as MAIT and iNKT, although diverse VJ usage argued against such confounding for most clonotypes. The excess sharing between twins in beta out-of-frame sequences was weaker because fewer shared sequences reduced the signal-to-noise ratio.

The library was obtained by 5' RACE. This sample was sequenced with an Illumina HiSeq 2000. Template switching introduced a universal primer binding site; the final cDNA contained a unique molecular identifier, enabling accurate counting of TCR cDNA molecules. Specific primers in the conserved constant-segment region were used to synthesize first-strand cDNA for the TCR alpha and beta chains. Each cDNA library was double barcoded, with a SMART-Mk sample barcode plus Illumina barcodes, to control for contamination. Two successive PCR steps introduced TruSeq adapter sequences along with Illumina sample barcodes. Sequencing of the TCR alpha and beta cDNA libraries was done on the Illumina HiSeq platform using custom primers. The paper's processing steps were these. MiGEC processed the raw reads to extract unique molecular identifiers, while MiXCR was used to determine the CDR3 positions. For each individual, recombination models were inferred using an EM algorithm with the repgenHMM and IGoR tools. Shared clonotype analysis was performed with the tcR package in R, normalizing sharing by the product of cloneset sizes. Out-of-frame nonproductive sequences were analyzed to study raw recombination free of thymic and clonal selection effects. TCRdb reprocessed the public reads (quality trimming at Q25 with fastp, clone calling with MiXCR) and kept in-frame beta chains. All rows with the same CDR3 protein become a single entry with the most common DNA and genes. Clone size and V and J calls follow TCRdb, not the original study. This sample holds about 210,000 distinct CDR3 sequences; less than 9.5% were observed only once. The ten most abundant clones make up about 5% of the sample.

Looking up the germline V gene yields CDR1 KGHSH and CDR2 LQKENI. The CDR3 has 12 amino acids, counting the end cysteine and phenylalanine. This entry keeps only the CDR3 DNA: 36 bases, framed from base 1. Deletion took 4 bases off V and 0 bases off J, with a span of 3 bases between the germline ends. The sample holds a few counts of this clonotype. The antigen this receptor binds is unknown. Qualities for individual bases were not recorded, and no much larger clone is one base off. All donors were healthy Caucasians. Miltenyi CD45RO+ enrichment and human naive T-cell isolation kits were used to isolate memory (CD45RO+) and naive T cells from PBMC.

The sequencing input was memory (CD45RO+) T cells sorted from blood. Read against the paper, the sample's cell subset or site label means: CD45RO+ enriched T cells. The source of this sequence is a woman younger than 30 in good health. The chain joins TRBV18 to TRBJ1-1; the D segment cannot be called with confidence. Read as DNA, the sequence is TGTGCCAGCTCACATATGAACACTGAAGCTTTCTTT. The translation is CASSHMNTEAFF.